The rows below give T cell receptor beta chains drawn from one sample of a study of OX40 agonist ivuxolimab in advanced cancers. Assay: immunoSEQ multiplex PCR; the TCRdb copy retains only in-frame clones and omits some. The sample contains about 52,000 clones, 90% to 95% of which appear only once. The sequencing here drew on CD4+ or CD8+ T cells sorted from blood, taken in a trial of the OX40 agonist ivuxolimab. These receptors came from an adult with an advanced solid tumor such as melanoma, head and neck, liver or kidney cancer. Each CDR3 is given with its conserved first and last residue. The order of the fields is V gene, clone size, J gene, CDR3 protein. Size is stated for part of the rows, as once, few or many counts, or as a class when the clone is expanded.

v_gene: TRBV28; abundance: .; j_gene: TRBJ2-7; CDR3aa: CASSYASEQYF
v_gene: TRBV19; abundance: .; j_gene: TRBJ2-3; CDR3aa: CASSYPGLRYTDTQYF
v_gene: TRBV7-9; abundance: .; j_gene: TRBJ2-1; CDR3aa: CASSLVRLAGNEQFF
v_gene: TRBV10-3; abundance: .; j_gene: TRBJ2-7; CDR3aa: CAISESNGPYEQYF
v_gene: TRBV6-5; abundance: .; j_gene: TRBJ1-5; CDR3aa: CASRPTVRQPQHF
v_gene: TRBV9; abundance: .; j_gene: TRBJ2-2; CDR3aa: CASSVWDTGELFF
v_gene: TRBV30; abundance: .; j_gene: TRBJ2-7; CDR3aa: CAWSVGQGYEQYF
v_gene: TRBV6-4; abundance: .; j_gene: TRBJ2-6; CDR3aa: CASSGADSGANVLTF
v_gene: TRBV2; abundance: .; j_gene: TRBJ2-4; CDR3aa: CASSEERAGGLRQNIQYF
v_gene: TRBV4-3; abundance: .; j_gene: TRBJ2-7; CDR3aa: CASSQDDLAGGSSEQYF
v_gene: TRBV5-4; abundance: .; j_gene: TRBJ2-5; CDR3aa: CASSSGLSDETQYF
v_gene: TRBV28; abundance: once; j_gene: TRBJ2-4; CDR3aa: CASSLSVSLSSKNIQYF
v_gene: TRBV13; abundance: .; j_gene: TRBJ1-1; CDR3aa: CASSLNRNTEAFF
v_gene: TRBV4-1; abundance: .; j_gene: TRBJ1-1; CDR3aa: CASSQDAWATEAFF
v_gene: TRBV30; abundance: .; j_gene: TRBJ2-7; CDR3aa: CAWSTGPSYEQYF
v_gene: TRBV4-3; abundance: .; j_gene: TRBJ2-1; CDR3aa: CASSQVAGSSNNEQFF
v_gene: TRBV4-1; abundance: .; j_gene: TRBJ2-5; CDR3aa: CASSQTTGPQETQYF
v_gene: TRBV28; abundance: .; j_gene: TRBJ1-1; CDR3aa: CAVRRLDTEAFF
v_gene: TRBV5-1; abundance: .; j_gene: TRBJ2-7; CDR3aa: CASSVGTGDYEQYF
v_gene: TRBV6-5; abundance: .; j_gene: TRBJ2-7; CDR3aa: CASGTASYEQYF
v_gene: TRBV23-1; abundance: .; j_gene: TRBJ1-2; CDR3aa: CASIPDGPRRTYGYTF
v_gene: TRBV11-2; abundance: .; j_gene: TRBJ2-7; CDR3aa: CASGADSYEQYF
v_gene: TRBV5-8; abundance: .; j_gene: TRBJ1-1; CDR3aa: CASSRDRGRTEAFF
v_gene: TRBV9; abundance: .; j_gene: TRBJ2-1; CDR3aa: CASSVTFSHEQFF
v_gene: TRBV28; abundance: .; j_gene: TRBJ1-6; CDR3aa: CASSLVGAIGNSPLHF
v_gene: TRBV19; abundance: .; j_gene: TRBJ1-5; CDR3aa: CASLPGQGRYQPQHF
v_gene: TRBV7-2; abundance: .; j_gene: TRBJ2-7; CDR3aa: CASSLGPLAGVWYEQYF
v_gene: TRBV1; abundance: .; j_gene: TRBJ2-7; CDR3aa: CTSSQESSGNYEQYF
v_gene: TRBV28; abundance: .; j_gene: TRBJ1-1; CDR3aa: CASHTGTEAFF
v_gene: TRBV19; abundance: .; j_gene: TRBJ2-1; CDR3aa: CASSILGYNEQFF
v_gene: TRBV28; abundance: .; j_gene: TRBJ2-7; CDR3aa: CASSPVGLSYEQYF
v_gene: TRBV15; abundance: .; j_gene: TRBJ2-1; CDR3aa: CATSRDLAGSYNEQFF
v_gene: TRBV6-6; abundance: .; j_gene: TRBJ1-1; CDR3aa: CASSKQGNTEAFF
v_gene: TRBV29-1; abundance: .; j_gene: TRBJ1-5; CDR3aa: CSVGTGDNQPQHF
v_gene: TRBV7-9; abundance: .; j_gene: TRBJ1-4; CDR3aa: CASSPGGGGDEKLFF
v_gene: TRBV11-2; abundance: .; j_gene: TRBJ2-3; CDR3aa: CASSLGLLVASTDTQYF
v_gene: TRBV25-1; abundance: .; j_gene: TRBJ2-1; CDR3aa: CASSGGSLGTQQFF
v_gene: TRBV18; abundance: few; j_gene: TRBJ2-1; CDR3aa: CASSIQGALGEQFF
v_gene: TRBV19; abundance: once; j_gene: TRBJ2-7; CDR3aa: CASSIDLTRSEQYF
v_gene: TRBV9; abundance: .; j_gene: TRBJ2-3; CDR3aa: CASSVGHSTDTQYF
v_gene: TRBV29-1; abundance: .; j_gene: TRBJ2-2; CDR3aa: CSVYANTGELFF
v_gene: TRBV6-4; abundance: .; j_gene: TRBJ2-7; CDR3aa: CASSTGQLYEQYF
v_gene: TRBV6-1; abundance: .; j_gene: TRBJ2-1; CDR3aa: CAGSLFNYNEQFF
v_gene: TRBV28; abundance: .; j_gene: TRBJ2-3; CDR3aa: CASSLTLLAGTDTQYF
v_gene: TRBV2; abundance: .; j_gene: TRBJ1-2; CDR3aa: CASSGINYGYTF
v_gene: TRBV4-3; abundance: .; j_gene: TRBJ1-4; CDR3aa: CASSQDESGVYNEKLFF
v_gene: TRBV5-1; abundance: .; j_gene: TRBJ2-2; CDR3aa: CASSAILAAAGELFF
v_gene: TRBV27; abundance: .; j_gene: TRBJ2-7; CDR3aa: CASSWTGADYEQYF
v_gene: TRBV23-1; abundance: .; j_gene: TRBJ2-7; CDR3aa: CATQGASRHYYEQYF
v_gene: TRBV6-5; abundance: .; j_gene: TRBJ1-1; CDR3aa: CASRLTGYETEAFF
v_gene: TRBV4-3; abundance: .; j_gene: TRBJ2-4; CDR3aa: CASSHDIGFNIQYF
v_gene: TRBV18; abundance: .; j_gene: TRBJ2-1; CDR3aa: CASSPGGRPHNEQFF
v_gene: TRBV7-2; abundance: .; j_gene: TRBJ2-7; CDR3aa: CASSLPLHEQYF
v_gene: TRBV5-1; abundance: .; j_gene: TRBJ2-1; CDR3aa: CASSYPPDRDLRNEQFF